What follows are 15 T cell receptor beta chains derived from one specimen sequenced in a study of CD8 T cells in ankylosing spondylitis (dated by TCRdb to about 2017). The library was prepared using 5' RACE. The instrument was an Illumina HiSeq 2500. TCRdb's own reprocessing of the public reads used fastp at Q25 and MiXCR and kept productive beta chains. Rows with a matching CDR3 protein are joined into one entry that keeps the most common DNA and genes. Recorded for this sample are about 400,000 distinct CDR3 sequences; about 22% of them occurred a single time. 15% to 20% of the sample belongs to the ten largest clones. The antigens of these receptors remain unknown. General findings and caveats noted by the study authors: A TCR beta motif made up of about eight highly homologous amino acid variants appeared to be characteristic of blood from ankylosing spondylitis patients.

The material sequenced was blood, either unsorted or a sorted T cell fraction (not recorded which). These receptors were taken from a male donor with ankylosing spondylitis.

The rearrangement joins TRBV2 to TRBJ2-3; D unclear. Trimming pared 2 bases from V and 6 bases from J, leaving 12 bases between. Per the germline V gene, CDR1 is SNHLY and CDR2 is FYNNEI. The CDR3 covers 14 residues. The CDR3 DNA is TGTGCCAGCAGTGAACTTTCACCCCCCGATACGCAGTATTTT. Its protein is CASSELSPPDTQYF.

This rearrangement joins TRBV7-3 to TRBJ2-3, with 16 bases that match TRBD2. Unmatched junction bases numbered 2, after V lost 4 bases and J lost 4 bases. CDR1 and CDR2 from the germline V gene are SGHTA and FQGTGA. The CDR3 totals 16 residues. The CDR3 loop is CASSSGTSGRADTQYF. As DNA, the CDR3 is TGTGCCAGCAGCTCAGGGACTAGCGGGAGGGCAGATACGCAGTATTTT.

There are a few counts of this clonotype. This chain links TRBV9 with TRBJ2-1; possible D gene TRBD2, 6 bases. CDR1 is SGDLS, CDR2 YYNGEE, per germline. The V end lost 4 bases, the J end lost 0 bases, and 14 bases lay between the germline ends. The CDR3 runs to 16 residues. This CDR3 reads CASSSLAESSYNEQFF. CDR3 in DNA: TGTGCCAGCAGCTCTTTAGCGGAGAGCTCCTACAATGAGCAGTTCTTC.

This chain connects TRBV6-5 to TRBJ2-5, with D perhaps TRBD1 (6 bases). The V gene lost 2 bases and the J gene lost 0 bases, with 7 bases spanning the gap. There are 14 residues in the CDR3. CDR1 and CDR2 (germline): MNHEY, SVGAGI. CDR3: CASSYGQYQETQYF. CDR3 coding DNA: TGTGCCAGCAGTTACGGACAGTACCAAGAGACCCAGTACTTC.

This clonotype was found a few times. CDR3 amino acids: CSVELPQETQYF. The CDR3, as DNA: TGCAGCGTTGAATTACCCCAAGAGACCCAGTACTTC. The V call is TRBV29-1, the J call TRBJ2-5, with D hard to call. The CDR3 has 12 residues. V was trimmed by 2 bases and J by 1 base, leaving 5 bases between them. In germline, CDR1 is SQVTM, CDR2 ANQGSEA.

This clonotype was observed a few times. The CDR3 coding sequence is TGTGCCAGCAGCTCCAGGGTCCCGCCCGACGAGCAGTACTTC. Translated: CASSSRVPPDEQYF. The gene calls are TRBV11-3 and TRBJ2-7, with a tentative D call TRBD1 (5 bases). The CDR3 spans 14 residues. V lost 4 bases and J lost 5, with 15 bases in between. Germline V gives CDR1 SGHNT, CDR2 YENEEA.

This chain uses TRBV27 with TRBJ2-3; unclear D gene. V was pared by 2 bases and J by 6 bases, with 15 bases between. Looked up from germline, CDR1 is MNHEY and CDR2 is SMNVEV (reference sequence). The CDR3 extends over 15 amino acids. The CDR3: CASSLASALADTQYF. The CDR3 nucleotides are TGTGCCAGCAGTTTAGCCTCGGCACTGGCGGATACGCAGTATTTT.

V and J are TRBV12-3 or TRBV12-4 and TRBJ2-5; 12 bases fit TRBD2. V lost 3 bases, J lost 1 base, and 6 bases stayed unmatched. This CDR3 has 17 residues. The CDR3 is CASSFRRLAGVQETQYF. The CDR3 nucleotides are TGTGCCAGCAGTTTTAGGAGACTAGCGGGAGTCCAAGAGACCCAGTACTTC.

The CDR3 nucleotides read TGCGCCAGCCGGTATTGGGATAACTATGGCTACACCTTC. This gives the protein CASRYWDNYGYTF. The chain has TRBV5-1 and TRBJ1-2, with D unresolved. V was shortened by 7 bases and J by 1 base, with 11 bases between the two germline ends. The CDR3 has 13 residues. CDR1 and CDR2 from the germline V gene are SGHRS and YFSETQ.

V and J are TRBV9 and TRBJ1-1, with 8 bases that match TRBD1. Trimming took 4 bases from V and 5 from J; bases not matched to a gene: 7. This CDR3 has 14 residues. CDR1 is SGDLS and CDR2 is YYNGEE in the germline V gene. CDR3 amino acids: CASSNDRGLTEAFF. CDR3 DNA sequence: TGTGCCAGCAGCAACGACAGGGGATTGACTGAAGCTTTCTTT.

The V and J genes are TRBV28 and TRBJ2-3, with D possibly TRBD1 on 6 matching bases. With 5 bases removed from V and 4 bases from J, the gap between germline ends came to 10 bases. The CDR3 runs to 13 residues. The germline V gene has CDR1 MDHEN and CDR2 SYDVKM. The CDR3 DNA reads as TGTGCCAGCAGTACCACAGGGTCAGATACGCAGTATTTT. Translation: CASSTTGSDTQYF.

The CDR3 here is CSARPGGGIPNTEAFF. The CDR3 DNA is TGCAGTGCCCGACCGGGCGGGGGAATACCAAACACTGAAGCTTTCTTT. The gene calls are TRBV20-1 and TRBJ1-1, with a weak D call TRBD1 (5 bases). This CDR3 contains 16 residues. V dropped 6 bases and J dropped 2 bases, with 22 bases sitting between them. Germline V gives CDR1 DFQATT, CDR2 SNEGSKA (reference sequence).

This clonotype was seen once. This sequence joins TRBV6-5 and TRBJ1-1; D may be TRBD1 (6 bases). V was clipped by 7 bases and J by 9 bases, with 12 bases between them. This CDR3 comprises 11 residues. Per germline, CDR1 MNHEY and CDR2 SVGAGI. The CDR3: CASTRGLKAFF. The CDR3 DNA is TGTGCCAGCACCAGGGGACTAAAAGCTTTCTTT.

This clonotype was seen more than once but under ten times. This chain connects TRBV10-3 to TRBJ2-7; D remains unclear. Germline loops: CDR1 ENHRY, CDR2 SYGVKD. V dropped 2 bases and J dropped 3 bases, with 11 bases sitting between them. The length of the CDR3 is 14 residues. For the CDR3, the DNA is TGTGCCATCAGTGAGGGCACCAACTACTACGAGCAGTACTTC. Translating it yields CAISEGTNYYEQYF.

This clonotype came up a few times. The genes are TRBV29-1 and TRBJ2-5; no clear D. The CDR3 consists of 12 residues. Looked up from germline, CDR1 is SQVTM and CDR2 is ANQGSEA. V was cut by 3 bases and J by 3 bases, with 8 bases left in between. As DNA, the CDR3 is TGCAGCGTTGAGAGGTCAGAAGAGACCCAGTACTTC. Translating it yields CSVERSEETQYF.